The next 7 T cell receptor beta chains were all read from a single sample in a study of T-cell memory formation after mild COVID-19. TCRdb fed the 5' RACE reads into MiXCR, producing one record per CDR3 protein. The data contain about 88,000 distinct CDR3 sequences, around 25% of them singletons. The sample consisted of PBMCs or a T cell subset sorted from them (not recorded which). Receptors originate from a man between 18 and 35 years old who had mild COVID-19 (a few samples of this study predate the infection). Cell type and time point are not known.

The V and J genes are TRBV7-9 and TRBJ1-6; 8 bases map to TRBD1. The V gene end was trimmed by 8 bases and the J gene end by 5 bases; junction bases not matched to a gene: 8. Germline V gene sequence: CDR1 SEHNR, CDR2 FQNEAQ (reference sequence). The CDR3 loop spans 15 amino acids. The CDR3 DNA follows: TGTGCCAGCGCCCTCGAACAGGGGGATAATTCACCCCTCCACTTT. Translation gives CASALEQGDNSPLHF.

The chain joins TRBV7-9 to TRBJ2-3; 10 bases match TRBD1. The germline V gene has CDR1 SEHNR and CDR2 FQNEAQ (reference sequence). After removal of 5 bases from V and 4 bases from J, the junction contained 9 bases not matched to a gene. This CDR3 contains 16 residues. The CDR3, as DNA: TGTGCCAGCAGCCGAACACGGGACAGGGGTTCAGATACGCAGTATTTT. It codes for CASSRTRDRGSDTQYF.

In its sample, this clonotype is large. This rearrangement joins TRBV10-2 to TRBJ2-7; 7 positions match TRBD1. Trimming cost V 7 bases and J 0 bases; bases outside gene matches: 3. CDR1 is WSHSY, CDR2 SAAADI, per germline. The CDR3 covers 13 residues. The CDR3 protein is CASMTGHSYEQYF. CDR3 DNA: TGCGCCAGCATGACAGGGCACTCCTACGAGCAGTACTTC.

V is TRBV11-3 and J is TRBJ2-1; D perhaps matches TRBD1 (6 bases). The CDR3 covers 16 residues. The V end lost 0 bases, the J end lost 4 bases, and 13 bases lay between the germline ends. Germline V gene data show CDR1 as SGHNT and CDR2 as YENEEA. The DNA for the CDR3 is TGTGCCAGCAGCTTAGATAGGGACACCGCATACAATGAGCAGTTCTTC. Amino acids: CASSLDRDTAYNEQFF.

J is TRBJ2-7 and V is TRBV4-3; D not certain. V lost 3 bases, J lost 2 bases, and 20 bases lay in between. From germline, CDR1 is LGHNA and CDR2 YSLEER. The CDR3 contains 17 residues. CDR3 sequence (DNA): TGCGCCAGCAGCCAGTTTTTCCCCCAAGGCACTCCCTACGAGCAGTACTTC. Protein product: CASSQFFPQGTPYEQYF.

Only a few counts were recorded for this clonotype. The chain employs TRBV6-5 and TRBJ1-2, with D perhaps matching TRBD1 (6 bases). The CDR3 runs 12 residues. Between the trimmed V and J ends, which lost 7 bases and 5 bases, there was a span of 11 bases. Germline V gives CDR1 MNHEY, CDR2 SVGAGI. The CDR3 nucleotides read TGTGCCAGCACCCAGGGGTGGTATGGCTACACCTTC. It yields the protein CASTQGWYGYTF.

The chain combines TRBV5-4 with TRBJ1-1; D ambiguous. Trimming shortened V by 4 bases and J by 0 bases, and 10 bases separated the two germline ends. Germline V gene lookup returns CDR1 SGHNT and CDR2 YYREEE (reference sequence). The CDR3 is 14 amino acids. CDR3 DNA: TGTGCCAGCAGCCCTTCTGCAGTGAACACTGAAGCTTTCTTT. This translates into CASSPSAVNTEAFF.